This record looks at one T cell receptor beta chain sequence and its context. What it recognizes is unknown. CDR3 size: 14 residues. With 9 bases removed from V and 6 bases from J, the gap between germline ends came to 20 bases. Germline CDR1 and CDR2: SNHLY and FYNNEI. Naive-designated CD8 cells lacked CD45RO, were positively enriched for CCR7, and omitted terminally differentiated effector memory CD45RA+ cells. This sample stems from a study of shared clonotypes between healthy human individuals. Whole-study results and caveats: The represented genetic and exposure-history diversity was limited by the small number of donors. In contrast to clonotypes shared by all four donors, non-shared clonotypes had lower generation probabilities.

Deep-level running was used for the assay. Measured with immunoSEQ multiplex PCR; TCRdb has only the in-frame clones, and not every one. This sample has some 2,000,000 clones, with about 94% found just once. The receptor's source is a young man in good health. The genes are TRBV2 and TRBJ1-1; TRBD1 might be the D (6 bases). Sequenced material: naive CD8+ T cells sorted from blood. CDR3 bases: TGTGCCAGGCCCTTATCAGGGGAGGTACCTGAAGCTTTCTTT. It translates to CARPLSGEVPEAFF.